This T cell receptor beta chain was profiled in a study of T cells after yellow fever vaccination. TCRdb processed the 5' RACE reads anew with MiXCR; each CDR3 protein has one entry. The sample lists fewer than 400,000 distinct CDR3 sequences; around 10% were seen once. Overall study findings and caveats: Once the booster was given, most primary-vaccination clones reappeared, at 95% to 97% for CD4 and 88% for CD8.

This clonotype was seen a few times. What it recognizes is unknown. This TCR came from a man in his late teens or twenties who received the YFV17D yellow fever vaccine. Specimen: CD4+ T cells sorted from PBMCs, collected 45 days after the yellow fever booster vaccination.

CDR3 nucleotides: TGTGCCACCAGTGACTCGGGACAGGGCAAGACCCAGTACTTC. This gives the protein CATSDSGQGKTQYF. This chain uses TRBV24-1 with TRBJ2-5, with 9 positions matching TRBD1. The trim removed 4 bases at V and 6 bases at J, leaving 5 bases unmatched. Germline CDR1 reads KGHDR; CDR2 reads SFDVKD. This CDR3 has 14 amino acids.